Listed below are T cell receptor beta chains from one sample, sequenced in a study of shared clonotypes between healthy human individuals. Generated by immunoSEQ multiplex PCR, the TCRdb table keeps only in-frame clones and is missing some. Among around 600,000 clones, 95% were seen once, and the ten largest hold over 0.095%. Sequencing input: naive CD8+ T cells sorted from blood. These receptor sequences come from a woman aged 30 to 39 in good health. CDR3s include the opening cysteine and the closing phenylalanine or tryptophan. D genes are given only for firm matches.

D	V	J	DNA	CDR3
TRBD2	TRBV19	TRBJ2-7	TGTGCCAATAGTATGGGACTAGCGGTTTCCTACGAGCAGTACTTC	CANSMGLAVSYEQYF
NA	TRBV25-1	TRBJ2-3	TGTGCCAGCAGTGAAGCGGTAGCAGATACGCAGTATTTT	CASSEAVADTQYF
NA	TRBV28	TRBJ1-5	TGTGCCAGCAGAACGACAACAGGGATTGGTCAGCCCCAGCATTTT	CASRTTTGIGQPQHF
NA	TRBV6-6	TRBJ1-3	TGTGCCAGCAGTCCAACGGAAACAGGGACTGGAAACACCATATATTTT	CASSPTETGTGNTIYF
NA	TRBV2	TRBJ1-5	TGTGCCAGCAGTGAATTAGCAGGGTTTGGTGGCAATCAGCCCCAGCATTTT	CASSELAGFGGNQPQHF
NA	TRBV7-8	TRBJ2-7	TGTGCCAGCAGCCCCCCGGGGCTCGAGCAGTACTTC	CASSPPGLEQYF
NA	TRBV11-2	TRBJ2-7	TGTGCCAGCAGCTTAGGAGGCGTCAGAATCTCCTACGAGCAGTACTTC	CASSLGGVRISYEQYF
NA	TRBV7-9	TRBJ1-4	TGTGCCAGCAGCCCTGACTCAGTGCCGGGAAAACTGTTTTTT	CASSPDSVPGKLFF
TRBD1	TRBV10-1	TRBJ2-7	TGCGCCAGCAGTGAGTCCGGGACAGGTGGGGAGCAGTACTTC	CASSESGTGGEQYF
NA	TRBV11-2	TRBJ2-7	TGTGCCAGCAGCCCCGGGACACCCTACGAGCAGTACTTC	CASSPGTPYEQYF
NA	TRBV28	TRBJ1-4	TGTGCCAGCAGTTTCGGTAGAGGAGATGAAAAACTGTTTTTT	CASSFGRGDEKLFF
NA	TRBV6-1	TRBJ1-5	TGTGCCAGCAGTGAATCAGGGAGAGGTTTCCAGCCCCAGCATTTT	CASSESGRGFQPQHF
TRBD2	TRBV29-1	TRBJ2-7	TGCAGCGTGACCCCCGGGACTAGCGCCACCTACGAGCAGTACTTC	CSVTPGTSATYEQYF
NA	TRBV5-1	TRBJ2-7	TGCGCCAGCAGCGCCTGGGACGGCTCCTACGAGCAGTACTTC	CASSAWDGSYEQYF
TRBD2	TRBV2	TRBJ2-7	TGTGCCAGCAGTCCCCCGCTAGCGGGAGGGGGCTACGAGCAGTACTTC	CASSPPLAGGGYEQYF
TRBD1	TRBV2	TRBJ1-3	TGTGCCAGCAGTGCGGACAGGGGTGGAAACACCATATATTTT	CASSADRGGNTIYF